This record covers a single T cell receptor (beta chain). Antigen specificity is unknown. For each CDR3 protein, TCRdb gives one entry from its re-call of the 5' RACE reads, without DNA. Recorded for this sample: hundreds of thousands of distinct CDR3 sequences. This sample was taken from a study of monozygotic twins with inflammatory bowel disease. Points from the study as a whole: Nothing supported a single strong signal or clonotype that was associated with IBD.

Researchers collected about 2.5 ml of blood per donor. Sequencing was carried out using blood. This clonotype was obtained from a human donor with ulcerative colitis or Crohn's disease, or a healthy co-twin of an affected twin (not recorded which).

The CDR3 spells CASILTGGGYNEQFF. The chain uses TRBV6-2 or TRBV6-3 and TRBJ2-1; TCRdb designates TRBD1, a call that cannot be tested without DNA. This CDR3 spans 15 amino acids. Germline values: CDR1 MNHEY, CDR2 SVGEGT.